This T cell receptor beta chain came from a study of blood T cell repertoires in COVID-19. Regarding this clone: This specimen includes other DNA sequences encoding the same CDR3.

Germline V CDR1 and CDR2: MNHEY, SVGAGI. V was clipped by 6 bases and J by 5 bases; unmatched bases: 6. CDR3 length equals 15 residues. Per the original data handling: Reference gene primer amplification gave nucleated cell count estimates. Profiling relied on immunoSEQ multiplex PCR, and the TCRdb table lists in-frame clones only, not all of them. V, J and clone size are taken as reported in that table, and D and trimming were inferred from the DNA itself. The data contain under 200,000 clones, about 86% of them singletons. The rearrangement uses TRBV6-5 and TRBJ2-2, with TRBD1 identical over 10 bases. The receptor was isolated from a man in his late teens or twenties with active or convalescent COVID-19. The source material was peripheral blood. The CDR3: CASSRGTGVTGELFF. The CDR3 bases are TGTGCCAGCAGCCGCGGGACAGGGGTGACCGGGGAGCTGTTTTTT.